This TCR beta chain was obtained from a study of neurological immune-mediated disorders. This clonotype was found many times. Its target is not known. This CDR3 comprises 12 residues. The germline V gene has CDR1 MDHEN and CDR2 SYDVKM. V lost 5 bases to trimming and J lost 5 bases; unmatched junction nucleotides: 0. Study-wide findings and caveats: Among expanded clones, no CDR3 amino acid sequences were shared across subjects, a pattern suggesting private repertoires in all groups.

The sorted libraries were prepared using about a million CD4+ or CD8+ T cells that had themselves been sorted. 5'RACE with 10-nucleotide random UMIs generated the cDNA. MiXCR, applied by TCRdb to the 5' RACE reads, yields one record per CDR3 protein. The table records 45,000 or so distinct CDR3 sequences, 6% to 7% of them present only once. Sequenced material: CD4+ T cells from blood. The genes are TRBV28 and TRBJ2-3; the match to TRBD1 covers 8 bases. The TCR originated in a woman between 35 and 50 years old in good health. The CDR3 region is CASSDRGDTQYF. CDR3 sequence (DNA): TGTGCCAGCAGTGACAGGGGAGATACGCAGTATTTT. Full variable domain (outside the CDR3, taken from reference TRBV28 and TRBJ2-3): DVKVTQSSRYLVKRTGEKVFLECVQDMDHENMFWYRQDPGLGLRLIYFSYDVKMKEKGDIPEGYSVSREKKERFSLILESASTNQTSMYLCASSDRGDTQYFGPGTRLTVL.